These 23 T cell receptor beta chains were all obtained from the same sample, sequenced in a study of CD8 T cells in Susac syndrome. It was with random hexamers that 0.5 to 1 ug RNA was reverse transcribed. MiXCR was run by TCRdb on the immunoSEQ multiplex PCR reads, yielding one entry per CDR3 protein. The sample has over 120,000 distinct CDR3 sequences; more than 85% are singletons. Sequences were obtained from CD4+ T cells from PBMCs. Receptors originate from a human donor with Susac syndrome.

This clonotype has only a few counts. This chain uses TRBV5-1 with TRBJ2-1; 7 bases match TRBD1. J gave up 4 bases and V 5 bases, and 3 bases lay outside the gene matches. This CDR3 has 13 amino acids. Germline CDR1 SGHRS, CDR2 YFSETQ. CDR3 loop: CASRGTEYNEQFF. The CDR3 bases are TGCGCCAGCAGGGGGACAGAGTACAATGAGCAGTTCTTC.

V usage is TRBV10-3 and J usage is TRBJ2-3; TRBD2 aligns across 7 bases. Trimming removed 3 bases from V and 2 bases from J; junction bases left unmatched: 5. The CDR3 runs 15 residues. Germline CDR1 and CDR2: ENHRY and SYGVKD. The chain's CDR3 is CAISESAGSTDTQYF. Here the CDR3 DNA reads TGTGCCATCAGTGAATCAGCGGGGTCCACAGATACGCAGTATTTT.

The chain joins TRBV5-1 to TRBJ2-3; tentatively, D is TRBD1 (5 bases). Germline CDR1 and CDR2: SGHRS and YFSETQ. V dropped 0 bases and J dropped 1 base, with 12 bases sitting between them. CDR3 length: 16 residues. The CDR3 coding sequence is TGCGCCAGCAGCTTGGAGGGGCGCGCCGGCACAGATACGCAGTATTTT. Translating gives CASSLEGRAGTDTQYF.

V is TRBV7-2 and J is TRBJ1-4, with D possibly being TRBD1 (5 bases). The CDR3 is 13 amino acids. Looked up from germline, CDR1 is SGHTA and CDR2 is FQGNSA. The ends were cut back, 7 bases at V and 2 bases at J, with 8 bases in the middle. The CDR3 spells CASTRGTNEKLFF. The CDR3 DNA follows: TGTGCCAGCACGCGGGGGACTAATGAAAAACTGTTTTTT.

This clonotype is a singleton in its sample. The V gene is TRBV24-1, the J gene TRBJ2-1, with a possible D match to TRBD2 (6 bases). Germline V CDR1 and CDR2: KGHDR, SFDVKD. This CDR3 has 15 amino acids. V gave up 3 bases and J gave up 7 bases, with 15 bases separating them. CDR3 region: CATSDGLLAGNEQFF. CDR3 bases: TGTGCCACCAGTGATGGTTTACTAGCTGGGAATGAGCAGTTCTTC.

CDR3 sequence reads: CASSPGLGQETQYF. The DNA for the CDR3 is TGTGCCAGCTCCCCTGGACTGGGGCAAGAGACCCAGTACTTC. The V call is TRBV18, the J call TRBJ2-5, with D tentatively TRBD2 (5 bases). V was trimmed by 6 bases and J by 2 bases, leaving 13 bases between them. This CDR3 comprises 14 residues. CDR1 KGHSH and CDR2 LQKENI come from the germline V gene.

V and J are TRBV5-4 and TRBJ2-5; 14 bases align to TRBD2. Trimming removed 4 bases from V and 3 bases from J; junction bases left unmatched: 5. CDR1 SGHNT and CDR2 YYREEE come from the germline V gene (reference sequence). The CDR3 is made up of 16 amino acids. CDR3 sequence (DNA): TGTGCCAGCAGCAAGGGACTAGCGGGGGACGAAGAGACCCAGTACTTC. Its translation is CASSKGLAGDEETQYF.

The chain uses TRBV20-1 and TRBJ1-6; D remains ambiguous. Trimming took off 1 base at V and 5 bases at J, with 15 bases between the two ends. There are 16 residues in the CDR3. Germline-derived CDR1 and CDR2 are DFQATT and SNEGSKA (reference sequence). For the CDR3, the DNA is TGCAGTGCTAGAGGCTCGGAGGGTTACCATAATTCACCCCTCCACTTT. Amino acid sequence: CSARGSEGYHNSPLHF.

The V call is TRBV3-1, the J call TRBJ2-5; D gene unclear. Deletions cut 3 bases from V and 4 bases from J, with 18 bases between. The CDR3 has 16 amino acids. Per the germline V gene, CDR1 is LGHDT and CDR2 is YNNKEL (reference sequence). The CDR3 DNA reads as TGTGCCAGCAGCCATACCCGAGGATTTCACCGAGAGACCCAGTACTTC. This sequence encodes CASSHTRGFHRETQYF.

The V gene is TRBV18, the J gene TRBJ2-5; no clear D gene. V was cut by 4 bases and J by 1 base, with 10 bases left in between. CDR3 length: 14 residues. CDR1 KGHSH and CDR2 LQKENI come from the germline V gene. CDR3 amino acids: CASSRMDLQETQYF. The CDR3 DNA is TGTGCCAGCTCACGAATGGACCTCCAAGAGACCCAGTACTTC.

This clonotype was recorded once. The V call is TRBV20-1, the J call TRBJ1-2; the D gene is possibly TRBD1 (5 bases). From germline, CDR1 is DFQATT and CDR2 SNEGSKA (reference sequence). V was clipped by 6 bases and J by 7 bases, with 18 bases between them. The CDR3 is made up of 13 amino acids. CDR3 bases: TGCAGTGCAGTGACCGGGATTGGGGGTGGCTACACCTTC. Amino acids: CSAVTGIGGGYTF.

The chain recombines TRBV7-2 with TRBJ2-7; TRBD2 might be the D (5 bases). Germline CDR1 is SGHTA and CDR2 is FQGNSA. V was trimmed by 3 bases and J by 7 bases, leaving 16 bases between them. This CDR3 is 14 amino acids long. The CDR3 loop is CASSLERVLREQYF. The CDR3, as DNA: TGTGCCAGCAGCTTGGAGAGGGTTCTACGGGAGCAGTACTTC. The variable domain in full, completed from reference TRBV7-2 and TRBJ2-7, reads GAGVSQSPSNKVTEKGKDVELRCDPISGHTALYWYRQSLGQGLEFLIYFQGNSAPDKSGLPSDRFSAERTGGSVSTLTIQRTQQEDSAVYLCASSLERVLREQYFGPGTRLTVT.

V usage is TRBV10-3 and J usage is TRBJ2-7, with 8 bases identical to TRBD2. The CDR3 extends over 13 amino acids. Germline-derived CDR1 and CDR2 are ENHRY and SYGVKD. The V gene end was trimmed by 6 bases and the J gene end by 5 bases; junction bases not matched to a gene: 6. The chain's CDR3 is CAIRETSDNEQYF. CDR3 bases: TGTGCCATCAGGGAGACTAGCGATAACGAGCAGTACTTC.

The chain recombines TRBV19 with TRBJ2-6; no definite D call. Germline values: CDR1 LNHDA, CDR2 SQIVND (reference sequence). V gave up 6 bases and J gave up 0 bases, with 6 bases separating them. The CDR3 runs to 14 residues. The CDR3: CASSSGSGANVLTF. The CDR3 DNA is TGTGCCAGTAGCTCTGGCTCTGGGGCCAACGTCCTGACTTTC.

This clonotype was found a few times. V and J are TRBV29-1 and TRBJ2-5, with D perhaps assigned TRBD1 or TRBD2 (5 bases each). V lost 7 bases to trimming and J lost 5 bases, with 17 bases between them. The length of the CDR3 is 13 residues. The germline CDR1 and CDR2 sequences are SQVTM and ANQGSEA. The CDR3 DNA is TGCAGCGCCGCCCGGGACCGCCGCGAGACCCAGTACTTC. The encoded protein is CSAARDRRETQYF.

The genes are TRBV29-1 and TRBJ1-2, with D tentatively TRBD1 (5 bases). The CDR3 sequence is 12 residues long. Trimming stripped 4 bases from V and 2 bases from J, with 8 bases between. Germline loops: CDR1 SQVTM, CDR2 ANQGSEA. Written as DNA, the CDR3 is TGCAGCGTTGGTCAGGGAAACTATGGCTACACCTTC. Translating gives CSVGQGNYGYTF.

This clonotype was counted once. This chain joins TRBV29-1 and TRBJ1-1, with D hard to call. This CDR3 is built from 12 residues. Germline CDR1 SQVTM, CDR2 ANQGSEA. Trimming took off 3 bases at V and 3 bases at J, with 8 bases between the two ends. CDR3 region: CSVDGWDTEAFF. For the CDR3, the DNA is TGCAGCGTTGATGGGTGGGACACTGAAGCTTTCTTT.

This clonotype has a handful of counts. The genes are TRBV7-2 and TRBJ2-2; no reliable D call. Per the germline V gene, CDR1 is SGHTA and CDR2 is FQGNSA. The CDR3 consists of 15 residues. Trimming removed 5 bases at V and 1 base at J, with 11 bases between. The CDR3 region is CASSPGPLNTGELFF. In DNA form, the CDR3 reads TGTGCCAGCAGCCCCGGACCTTTGAACACCGGGGAGCTGTTTTTT.

This clonotype was observed a single time. The rearrangement uses TRBV20-1 and TRBJ1-6, with D possibly being TRBD1 (6 bases). The CDR3 sequence is 15 residues long. V was clipped by 6 bases and J by 7 bases, with 19 bases between them. CDR1 DFQATT and CDR2 SNEGSKA come from the germline V gene (reference sequence). The CDR3: CSATGPAGANSPLHF. The CDR3 DNA reads TGCAGTGCGACGGGTCCCGCAGGGGCCAATTCACCCCTCCACTTT.

This chain joins TRBV20-1 and TRBJ2-2; D is perhaps TRBD2 (5 bases). CDR3 length: 15 amino acids. Trimming took off 1 base at V and 5 bases at J, with 14 bases between the two ends. The germline CDR1 and CDR2 sequences are DFQATT and SNEGSKA (reference sequence). CDR3 coding DNA: TGCAGTGCTAGAGTTAGAGGGAGAATTACCGGGGAGCTGTTTTTT. Amino acid sequence: CSARVRGRITGELFF.

The count of this clonotype is one. This chain connects TRBV4-1 to TRBJ2-7, with D unresolved. V dropped 5 bases and J dropped 3 bases, with 11 bases sitting between them. The CDR3 sequence is 13 residues long. CDR1 MGHRA and CDR2 YSYEKL come from the germline V gene. CDR3 residues: CASSYDPNYEQYF. The CDR3 nucleotides read TGCGCCAGCAGCTACGACCCAAACTACGAGCAGTACTTC.

The rearrangement links TRBV14 to TRBJ2-1, with 12 bases lining up with TRBD2. CDR1 and CDR2 from the germline V gene are SGHDN and FVKESK. V shed 4 bases, J shed 9 bases, and the junction held 1 base outside the gene matches. This CDR3 has 13 amino acids. The CDR3 bases are TGTGCCAGCAGCCCGACTAGCGGGAGTGAGCAGTTCTTC. It translates to CASSPTSGSEQFF.

The count of this clonotype is one. The V gene is TRBV25-1, the J gene TRBJ2-1, with D perhaps TRBD2 (6 bases). The germline V gene has CDR1 MGHDK and CDR2 SYGVNS. V dropped 6 bases and J dropped 4 bases, with 19 bases sitting between them. This CDR3 is 16 amino acids long. CDR3 DNA: TGTGCCAGCAGCTCCCCCTCTAGCGCATCATACAATGAGCAGTTCTTC. Its translation is CASSSPSSASYNEQFF.